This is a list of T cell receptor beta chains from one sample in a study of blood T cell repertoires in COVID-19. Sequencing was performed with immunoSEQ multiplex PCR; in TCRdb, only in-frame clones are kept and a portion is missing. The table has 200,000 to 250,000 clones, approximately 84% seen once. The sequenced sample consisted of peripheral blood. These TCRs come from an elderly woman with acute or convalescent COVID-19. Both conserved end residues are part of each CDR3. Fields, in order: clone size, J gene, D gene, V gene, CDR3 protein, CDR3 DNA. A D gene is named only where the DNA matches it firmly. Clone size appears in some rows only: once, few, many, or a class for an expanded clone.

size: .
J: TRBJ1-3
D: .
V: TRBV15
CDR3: CATSREQASGGSTIYF
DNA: TGTGCCACCAGCAGAGAACAGGCTTCGGGGGGAAGCACCATATATTTT

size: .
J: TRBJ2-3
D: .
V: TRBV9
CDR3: CASSVASLTDTQYF
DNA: TGTGCCAGCAGCGTAGCCTCACTTACAGATACGCAGTATTTT

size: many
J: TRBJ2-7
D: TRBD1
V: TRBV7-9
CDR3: CASSPGETGAYEQYF
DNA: TGTGCCAGCAGCCCTGGAGAGACAGGGGCCTACGAGCAGTACTTC

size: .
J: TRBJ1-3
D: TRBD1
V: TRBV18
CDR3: CASSPLDRVSSGNTIYF
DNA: TGTGCCAGCTCACCACTTGACAGGGTATCATCTGGAAACACCATATATTTT

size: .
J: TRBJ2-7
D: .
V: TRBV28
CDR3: CASSTPGLIYEQYF
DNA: TGTGCCAGCAGTACACCGGGACTGATTTACGAGCAGTACTTC

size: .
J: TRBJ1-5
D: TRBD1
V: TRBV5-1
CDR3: CASSTGQGSNQPQHF
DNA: TGCGCCAGCAGCACCGGACAGGGTAGCAATCAGCCCCAGCATTTT

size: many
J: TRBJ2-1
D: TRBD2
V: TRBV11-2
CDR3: CASSVPGLAGKYEQFF
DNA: TGTGCCAGCAGCGTTCCGGGACTAGCGGGAAAGTATGAGCAGTTCTTC

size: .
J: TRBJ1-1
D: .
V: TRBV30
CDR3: CAWSFGTPNTEAFF
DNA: TGTGCCTGGAGTTTCGGGACACCGAACACTGAAGCTTTCTTT

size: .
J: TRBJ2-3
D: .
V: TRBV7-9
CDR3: CASSLIMGPDTQYF
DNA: TGTGCCAGCAGCTTAATAATGGGCCCAGATACGCAGTATTTT

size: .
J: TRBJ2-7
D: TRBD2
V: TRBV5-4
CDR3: CASSLPGLASSYEQYF
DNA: TGTGCCAGCAGCCTTCCGGGACTAGCGTCCTCCTACGAGCAGTACTTC

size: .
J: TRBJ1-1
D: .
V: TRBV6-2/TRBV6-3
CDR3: CASSLGQTEAFF
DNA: TGTGCCAGCAGTCTAGGACAGACTGAAGCTTTCTTT

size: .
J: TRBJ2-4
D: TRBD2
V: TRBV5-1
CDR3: CASSFGGAKNIQYF
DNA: TGCGCCAGCAGCTTCGGGGGGGCCAAAAACATTCAGTACTTC

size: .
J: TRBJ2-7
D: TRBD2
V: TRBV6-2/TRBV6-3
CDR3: CASSTPGIAGISYEQYF
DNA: TGTGCCAGCAGTACCCCCGGGATAGCGGGGATCTCCTACGAGCAGTACTTC

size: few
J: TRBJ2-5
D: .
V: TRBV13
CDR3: CASSGHQETQYF
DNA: TGTGCCAGCAGTGGGCACCAAGAGACCCAGTACTTC

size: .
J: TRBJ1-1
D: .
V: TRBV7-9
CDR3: CASSLVGVNTEAFF
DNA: TGTGCCAGCAGCTTAGTCGGGGTTAACACTGAAGCTTTCTTT

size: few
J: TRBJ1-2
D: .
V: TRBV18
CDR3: CASSPDSLYGYTF
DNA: TGTGCCAGCTCACCAGACAGTCTCTATGGCTACACCTTC

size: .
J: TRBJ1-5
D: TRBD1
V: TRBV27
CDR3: CASSSRDRDQPQHF
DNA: TGTGCCAGCAGTTCCCGGGACAGAGATCAGCCCCAGCATTTT

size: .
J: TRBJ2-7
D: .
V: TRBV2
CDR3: CASSVGTFPYEQYF
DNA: TGTGCCAGCAGCGTCGGGACTTTTCCCTACGAGCAGTACTTC

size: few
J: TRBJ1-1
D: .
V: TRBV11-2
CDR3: CASSLVSGGTEAFF
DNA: TGTGCCAGCAGCTTAGTGTCGGGGGGCACTGAAGCTTTCTTT

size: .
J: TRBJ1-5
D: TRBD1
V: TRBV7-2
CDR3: CASSFTGQLNQPQHF
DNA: TGTGCCAGCAGCTTCACGGGACAGCTCAATCAGCCCCAGCATTTT

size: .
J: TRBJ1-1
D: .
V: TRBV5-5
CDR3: CASSLGGMNTEAFF
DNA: TGTGCCAGCAGCCTCGGGGGGATGAACACTGAAGCTTTCTTT

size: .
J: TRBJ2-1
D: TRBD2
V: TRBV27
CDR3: CASSSKASGTYLNLQGEQFF
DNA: TGTGCCAGCAGTTCGAAGGCTAGCGGGACCTACTTGAACCTACAGGGTGAGCAGTTCTTC

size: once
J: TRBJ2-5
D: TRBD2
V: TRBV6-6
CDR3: CASSYDRGSGGETQYF
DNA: TGTGCCAGCAGTTACGATCGGGGGAGCGGGGGAGAGACCCAGTACTTC

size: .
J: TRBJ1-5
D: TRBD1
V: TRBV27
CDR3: CASRAGGGMGNQPQHF
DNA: TGTGCCAGCAGAGCAGGGGGCGGTATGGGCAATCAGCCCCAGCATTTT

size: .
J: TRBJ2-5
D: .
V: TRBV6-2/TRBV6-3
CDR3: CASSYPETQYF
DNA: TGTGCCAGCAGTTACCCGGAGACCCAGTACTTC

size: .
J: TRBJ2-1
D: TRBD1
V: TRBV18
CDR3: CASSPQGAAIDEQFF
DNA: TGTGCCAGCTCACCACAGGGGGCAGCAATAGATGAGCAGTTCTTC

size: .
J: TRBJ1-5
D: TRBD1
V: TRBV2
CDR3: CASSGQGHSNQPQHF
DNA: TGTGCCAGCAGCGGACAGGGCCATAGCAATCAGCCCCAGCATTTT

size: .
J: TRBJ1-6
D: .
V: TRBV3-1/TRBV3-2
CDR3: CASSRGGEASPLHF
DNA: TGTGCCAGCAGCCGGGGGGGGGAGGCTTCACCCCTCCACTTT

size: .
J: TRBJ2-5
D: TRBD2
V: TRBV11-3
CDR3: CASSLGGGIQETQYF
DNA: TGTGCCAGCAGCTTAGGCGGGGGAATCCAAGAGACCCAGTACTTC

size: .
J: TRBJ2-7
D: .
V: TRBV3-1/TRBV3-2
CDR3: CASSQEVDISYEQYF
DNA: TGTGCCAGCAGCCAAGAGGTGGACATCTCCTACGAGCAGTACTTC

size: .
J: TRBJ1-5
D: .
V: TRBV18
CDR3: CASSHDGDNQPQHF
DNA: TGTGCCAGCTCGCACGACGGGGACAATCAGCCCCAGCATTTT

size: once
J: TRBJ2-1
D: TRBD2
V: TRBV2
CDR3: CASSVTGGSSYNEQFF
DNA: TGTGCCAGCAGTGTGACTGGCGGGAGCTCCTACAATGAGCAGTTCTTC

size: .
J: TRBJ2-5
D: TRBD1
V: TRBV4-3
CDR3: CASSQGNRGTKETQYF
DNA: TGCGCCAGCAGCCAGGGGAACAGGGGAACCAAAGAGACCCAGTACTTC

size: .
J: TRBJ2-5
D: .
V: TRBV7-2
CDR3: CASSLVSGEWETQYF
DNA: TGTGCCAGCAGCTTAGTCTCCGGGGAGTGGGAGACCCAGTACTTC

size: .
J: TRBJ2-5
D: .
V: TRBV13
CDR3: CASSPRDQETQYF
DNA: TGTGCCAGCAGTCCCCGGGACCAAGAGACCCAGTACTTC

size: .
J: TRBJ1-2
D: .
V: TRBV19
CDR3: CASSERNYGYTF
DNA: TGTGCCAGTAGTGAGAGAAACTATGGCTACACCTTC

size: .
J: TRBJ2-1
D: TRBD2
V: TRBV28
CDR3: CASSSGLAGLNEQFF
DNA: TGTGCCAGCAGTTCCGGACTAGCGGGCCTCAATGAGCAGTTCTTC

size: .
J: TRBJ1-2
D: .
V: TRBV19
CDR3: CASSIGTDTQGYTF
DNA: TGTGCCAGTAGTATTGGCACAGATACACAGGGCTACACCTTC

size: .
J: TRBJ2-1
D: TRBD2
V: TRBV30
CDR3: CAWSSGRNPYNEQFF
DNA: TGTGCCTGGAGTAGCGGGAGAAATCCCTACAATGAGCAGTTCTTC

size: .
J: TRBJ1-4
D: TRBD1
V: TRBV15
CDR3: CATSRGDRGGTIEKLFF
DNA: TGTGCCACCAGCAGAGGGGACAGGGGGGGGACTATTGAAAAACTGTTTTTT

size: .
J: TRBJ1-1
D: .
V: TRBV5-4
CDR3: CASSLSPGNTEAFF
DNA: TGTGCCAGCAGCTTATCTCCAGGGAACACTGAAGCTTTCTTT

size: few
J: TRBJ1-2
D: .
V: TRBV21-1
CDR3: CASSKAGTGYGYGYTF
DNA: TGTGCCAGCAGCAAAGCCGGGACAGGGTATGGCTATGGCTACACCTTC

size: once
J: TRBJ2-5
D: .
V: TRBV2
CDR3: CASMKGGYQETQYF
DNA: TGTGCCAGCATGAAAGGGGGATACCAAGAGACCCAGTACTTC

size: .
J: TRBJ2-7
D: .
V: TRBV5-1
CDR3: CASSSMTGPYYEQYF
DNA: TGCGCCAGCAGCTCAATGACAGGACCTTACTACGAGCAGTACTTC

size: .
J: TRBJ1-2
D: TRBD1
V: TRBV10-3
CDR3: CAIRPGQGAAGYTF
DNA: TGTGCCATCAGACCAGGACAGGGGGCAGCTGGCTACACCTTC

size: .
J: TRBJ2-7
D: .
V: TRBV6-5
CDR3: CASSYSGAYEQYF
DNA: TGTGCCAGCAGTTACTCAGGGGCCTACGAGCAGTACTTC

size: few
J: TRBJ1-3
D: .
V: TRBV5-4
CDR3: CASSTDSVSSGNTIYF
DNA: TGTGCCAGCAGCACGGACAGTGTTAGCTCTGGAAACACCATATATTTT

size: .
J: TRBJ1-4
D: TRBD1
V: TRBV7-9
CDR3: CASGGTGREKKLFF
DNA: TGTGCCAGCGGGGGGACAGGGCGAGAGAAAAAACTGTTTTTT

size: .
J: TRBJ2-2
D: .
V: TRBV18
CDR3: CASSPLIGTGELFF
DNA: TGTGCCAGCTCACCACTCATCGGTACCGGGGAGCTGTTTTTT

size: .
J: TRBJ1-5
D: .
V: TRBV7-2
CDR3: CASSLTATLNSNQPQHF
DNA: TGTGCCAGCAGCTTAACTGCTACACTAAATAGCAATCAGCCCCAGCATTTT

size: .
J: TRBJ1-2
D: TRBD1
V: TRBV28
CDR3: CASRSPVEGAGGYTF
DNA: TGTGCCAGCAGGTCCCCCGTAGAGGGGGCGGGTGGCTACACCTTC

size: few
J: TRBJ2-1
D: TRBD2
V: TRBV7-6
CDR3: CASSSGLAGGPAHNEQFF
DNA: TGTGCCAGCAGCTCCGGACTAGCGGGGGGGCCCGCCCACAATGAGCAGTTCTTC

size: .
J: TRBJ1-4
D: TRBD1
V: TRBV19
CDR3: CASTYRGGSNEKLFF
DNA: TGTGCCAGTACCTACAGGGGTGGGTCTAATGAAAAACTGTTTTTT